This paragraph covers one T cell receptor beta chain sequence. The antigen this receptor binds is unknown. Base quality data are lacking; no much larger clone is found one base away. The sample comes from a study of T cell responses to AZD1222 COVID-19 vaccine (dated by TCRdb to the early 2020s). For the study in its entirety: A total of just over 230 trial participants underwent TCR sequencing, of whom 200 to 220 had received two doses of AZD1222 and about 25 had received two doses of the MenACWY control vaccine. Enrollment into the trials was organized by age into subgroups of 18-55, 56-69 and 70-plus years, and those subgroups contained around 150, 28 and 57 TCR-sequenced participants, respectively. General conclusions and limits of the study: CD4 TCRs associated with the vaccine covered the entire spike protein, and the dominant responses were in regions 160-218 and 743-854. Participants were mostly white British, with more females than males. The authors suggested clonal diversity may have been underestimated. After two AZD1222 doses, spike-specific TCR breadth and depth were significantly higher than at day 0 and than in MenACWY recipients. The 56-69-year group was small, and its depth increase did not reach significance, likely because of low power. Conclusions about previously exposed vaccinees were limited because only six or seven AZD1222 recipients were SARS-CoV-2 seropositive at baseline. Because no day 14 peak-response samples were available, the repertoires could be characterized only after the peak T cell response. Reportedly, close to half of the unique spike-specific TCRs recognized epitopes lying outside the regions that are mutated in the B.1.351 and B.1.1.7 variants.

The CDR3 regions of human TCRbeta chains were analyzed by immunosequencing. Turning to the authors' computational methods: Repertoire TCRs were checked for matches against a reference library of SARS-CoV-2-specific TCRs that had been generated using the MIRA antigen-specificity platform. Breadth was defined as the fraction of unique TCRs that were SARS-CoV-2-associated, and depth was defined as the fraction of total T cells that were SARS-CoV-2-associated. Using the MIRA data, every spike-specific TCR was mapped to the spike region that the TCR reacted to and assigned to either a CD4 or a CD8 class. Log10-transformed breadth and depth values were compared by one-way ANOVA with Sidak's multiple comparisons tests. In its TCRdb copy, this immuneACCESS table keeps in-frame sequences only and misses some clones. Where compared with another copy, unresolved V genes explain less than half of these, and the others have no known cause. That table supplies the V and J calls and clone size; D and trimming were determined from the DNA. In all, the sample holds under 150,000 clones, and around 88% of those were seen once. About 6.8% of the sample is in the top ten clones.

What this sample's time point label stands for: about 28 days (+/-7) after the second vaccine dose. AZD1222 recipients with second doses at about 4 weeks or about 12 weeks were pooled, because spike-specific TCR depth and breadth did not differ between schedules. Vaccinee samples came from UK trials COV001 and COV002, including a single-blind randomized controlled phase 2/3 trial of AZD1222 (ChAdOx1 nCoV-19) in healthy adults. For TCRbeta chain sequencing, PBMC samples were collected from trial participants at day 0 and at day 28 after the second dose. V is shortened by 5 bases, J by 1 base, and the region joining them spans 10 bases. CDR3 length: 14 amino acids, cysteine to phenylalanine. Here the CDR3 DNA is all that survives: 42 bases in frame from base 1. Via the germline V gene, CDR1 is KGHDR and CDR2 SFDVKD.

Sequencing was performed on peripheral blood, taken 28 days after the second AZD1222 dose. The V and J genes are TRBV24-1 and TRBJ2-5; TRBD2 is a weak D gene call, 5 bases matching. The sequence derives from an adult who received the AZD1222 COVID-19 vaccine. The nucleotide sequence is TGTGCCACCAGTGGGACCGGGATCCAAGAGACCCAGTACTTC. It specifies CATSGTGIQETQYF.